These 12 T cell receptor beta chains were all obtained from the same sample, sequenced in a study of blood T cells in healthy people across ages. Next came a second PCR, run for roughly 6 to 11 cycles, which used a sample-barcoded 5' primer along with a J-beta primer mix. TCRdb passed the 5' RACE reads through MiXCR, listing each CDR3 protein once. The sample contains under 2,000,000 distinct CDR3 sequences, roughly 50% of which appear only once. The sample was blood. The origin of the receptors is a woman aged 40 to 55 in good health.

This chain uses TRBV11-2 with TRBJ2-1, with 10 nucleotides matching TRBD1. Trimming cost V 1 base and J 6 bases; bases outside gene matches: 3. The CDR3 runs to 15 residues. Looked up from germline, CDR1 is SGHAT and CDR2 is FQNNGV. CDR3 in amino acids: CASSLVGQGFNEQFF. The CDR3 nucleotides are TGTGCCAGCAGCTTAGTGGGACAGGGGTTCAATGAGCAGTTCTTC. Together with reference TRBV11-2 and TRBJ2-1, the CDR3 gives the full variable domain: EAGVAQSPRYKIIEKRQSVAFWCNPISGHATLYWYQQILGQGPKLLIQFQNNGVVDDSQLPKDRFSAERLKGVDSTLKIQPAKLEDSAVYLCASSLVGQGFNEQFFGPGTRLTVL.

This clonotype was seen a few times. J is TRBJ2-1 and V is TRBV5-1; D may be TRBD2 (6 bases). The J call may be in error: the DNA end matches TRBJ2-7 better. The CDR3 has 13 amino acids. Germline assignment: CDR1 SGHRS and CDR2 YFSETQ. CDR3 protein: CASSFGGVYEQYF. The CDR3 DNA reads as TGCGCCAGCAGCTTTGGCGGGGTTTACGAGCAGTACTTC.

This rearrangement joins TRBV6-6 to TRBJ2-4; unclear D gene. TRBJ2-5 explains the end of the DNA better; the J call may be wrong. CDR1 and CDR2 (germline): MNHNY, SVGAGI (reference sequence). The CDR3 sequence is 14 residues long. The CDR3 coding sequence is TGTGCCAGCAGTTACAGGCAGATCCAAGAGACCCAGTACTTC. It yields the protein CASSYRQIQETQYF.

The chain recombines TRBV20-1 with TRBJ2-7; D may be TRBD1 or TRBD2 (5 bases each). V lost 5 bases to trimming and J lost 5 bases, with 25 bases between them. There are 16 residues in the CDR3. Germline V gene data show CDR1 as DFQATT and CDR2 as SNEGSKA (reference sequence). The CDR3 loop reads CSARSPNRGPQNEQYF. The CDR3 region has the DNA TGCAGTGCTCGGTCCCCAAACCGGGGACCGCAGAACGAGCAGTACTTC.

Notes on this clonotype: The junction departs from the called germline gene at one end, perhaps through a read error. This chain uses TRBV15 with TRBJ2-7; 7 bases line up with TRBD1. The J call may be faulty, since TRBJ2-5 better matches the DNA end. The CDR3 is 14 residues long. Germline V gene lookup returns CDR1 LNHNV and CDR2 YYDKDF (reference sequence). The CDR3 region is CAASSSTGRETQYF. CDR3 bases: TGTGCCGCCAGCAGTTCGACAGGGCGGGAGACCCAGTACTTC.

This chain links TRBV28 with TRBJ2-1, with 9 nucleotides matching TRBD2. This CDR3 has 12 amino acids. Trimming removed 2 bases from V and 12 bases from J; junction bases left unmatched: 2. Germline V gene lookup returns CDR1 MDHEN and CDR2 SYDVKM. The DNA for the CDR3 is TGTGCCAGCAGTTTAAGCGGGGGGCGGCAGTTCTTC. Translated, it gives CASSLSGGRQFF.

V is TRBV12-3 or TRBV12-4 and J is TRBJ2-5; 7 bases match TRBD1. V dropped 6 bases and J dropped 1; count of bases not matched to a gene: 5. CDR3 length equals 14 residues. This CDR3 reads CASRANRGQETQYF. CDR3 DNA: TGTGCCAGCAGGGCGAACAGGGGCCAAGAGACCCAGTACTTC.

This chain uses TRBV24-1 with TRBJ2-1, with 14 bases matching TRBD2. There are 17 residues in the CDR3. Germline assignment: CDR1 KGHDR and CDR2 SFDVKD. V gave up 4 bases and J gave up 7 bases; unmatched junction bases: 8. The CDR3 here is CATSDPETSGGANEQFF. The CDR3 DNA reads TGTGCCACCAGTGACCCTGAGACTAGCGGGGGGGCTAATGAGCAGTTCTTC.

In its sample, this clonotype was seen once. The V call is TRBV29-1, the J call TRBJ1-2; the match to TRBD1 covers 9 bases. The CDR3 has 15 residues. Germline assignment: CDR1 SQVTM and CDR2 ANQGSEA. The V segment lost 7 bases and the J segment 0 bases; nucleotides outside the gene matches: 9. The CDR3 bases are TGCAGCGCCAGCGACAGGGGGGTAGCTAACTATGGCTACACCTTC. It codes for CSASDRGVANYGYTF. Supplemented by reference TRBV29-1 and TRBJ1-2, the full variable domain reads SAVISQKPSRDICQRGTSLTIQCQVDSQVTMMFWYRQQPGQSLTLIATANQGSEATYESGFVIDKFPISRPNLTFSTLTVSNMSPEDSSIYLCSASDRGVANYGYTFGSGTRLTVV.

The CDR3 loop is CASSSLKSSLFVQFF. CDR3 nucleotides: TGTGCCAGCAGTTCTCTAAAAAGCTCCCTTTTTGTGCAGTTCTTC. The V and J genes are TRBV27 and TRBJ2-1; D remains unclear. The CDR3 is made up of 15 amino acids. Germline CDR1 MNHEY, CDR2 SMNVEV (reference sequence). V lost 4 bases and J 12 bases, leaving 22 bases between the germline ends.

The chain links TRBV20-1 to TRBJ2-5; 7 nucleotides line up with TRBD2. The CDR3 contains 14 residues. V was clipped by 2 bases and J by 4 bases; unmatched bases: 7. Germline CDR1 reads DFQATT; CDR2 reads SNEGSKA (reference sequence). CDR3 protein: CSARRRAGRETQYF. CDR3 sequence (DNA): TGCAGTGCTAGACGCCGAGCGGGGAGAGAGACCCAGTACTTC.

This clonotype appeared a few times. In nucleotides, the CDR3 is TGTGCCAGCAGTCCCTCAGGGCACCACATTCAGTACTTC. It translates to CASSPSGHHIQYF. The chain combines TRBV12-3 or TRBV12-4 with TRBJ2-4; a possible D gene is TRBD1 (5 bases). This CDR3 spans 13 amino acids. V lost 5 bases, J lost 8 bases, and 13 bases lay in between.